This TCR beta chain stems from a study of T cells after yellow fever vaccination. Study background: Some fractions had low cell numbers, and these were prepared with SMART-Seq v4 Ultra Low Input.

Concerning this clonotype: The antigen remains unidentified.

General observations from the study: Shared CD4/CD8 clonotypes were a small share, likely from convergent recombination. Among primary-vaccination clones, most reappeared after the booster, at almost 98% for CD4 and 88% for CD8.

The V end was cut by 3 bases, the J end by 11 bases, with 22 bases between. There are 15 residues in the CDR3. In germline, CDR1 is MGHRA, CDR2 YSYEKL. Conversion of TCR transcripts into cDNA relied on 5'RACE template switching, which added a universal primer site and UMIs. Each CDR3 protein is one row after TCRdb ran MiXCR on the 5' RACE reads. The top ten hold approximately 3.3% of the sample, which has about 340,000 distinct CDR3 sequences, around 12% seen once. This sequence originates from a man between 18 and 29 years old who received the YFV17D yellow fever vaccine. This chain joins TRBV4-1 and TRBJ1-1, with D possibly being TRBD1 (5 bases). Sequencing was performed on CD4+ T cells sorted from PBMCs, taken 15 days after the yellow fever booster vaccination. DNA of the CDR3: TGCGCCAGCAGCCAGGAGAAAGGGGCGAGGGGTCGTGCTTTCTTT. Its protein is CASSQEKGARGRAFF.